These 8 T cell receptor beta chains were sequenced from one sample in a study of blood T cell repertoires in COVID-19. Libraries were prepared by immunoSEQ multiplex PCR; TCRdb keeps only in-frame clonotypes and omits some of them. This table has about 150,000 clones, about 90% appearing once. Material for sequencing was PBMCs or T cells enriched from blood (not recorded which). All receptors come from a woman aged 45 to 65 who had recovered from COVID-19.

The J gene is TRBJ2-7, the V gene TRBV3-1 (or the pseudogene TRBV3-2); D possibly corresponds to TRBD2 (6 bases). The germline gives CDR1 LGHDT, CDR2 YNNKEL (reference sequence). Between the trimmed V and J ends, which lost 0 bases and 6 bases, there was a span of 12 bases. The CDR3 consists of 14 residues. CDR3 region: CASSQEPRGSEQYF. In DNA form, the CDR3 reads TGTGCCAGCAGCCAAGAGCCGCGGGGTAGCGAGCAGTACTTC.

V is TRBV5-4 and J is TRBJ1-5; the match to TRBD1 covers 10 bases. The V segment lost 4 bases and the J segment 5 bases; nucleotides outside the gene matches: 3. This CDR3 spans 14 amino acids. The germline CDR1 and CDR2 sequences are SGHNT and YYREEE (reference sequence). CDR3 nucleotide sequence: TGTGCCAGCAGCGTTGGGACAGGGGATCAGCCCCAGCATTTT. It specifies CASSVGTGDQPQHF. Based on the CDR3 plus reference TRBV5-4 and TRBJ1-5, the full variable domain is ETGVTQSPTHLIKTRGQQVTLRCSSQSGHNTVSWYQQALGQGPQFIFQYYREEENGRGNFPPRFSGLQFPNYSSELNVNALELDDSALYLCASSVGTGDQPQHFGDGTRLSIL.

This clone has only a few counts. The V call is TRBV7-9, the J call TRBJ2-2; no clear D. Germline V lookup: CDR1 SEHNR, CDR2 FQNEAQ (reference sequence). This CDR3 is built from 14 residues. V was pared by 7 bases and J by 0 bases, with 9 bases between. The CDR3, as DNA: TGTGCCAGCATTGTAGTCGCGAACACCGGGGAGCTGTTTTTT. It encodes CASIVVANTGELFF.

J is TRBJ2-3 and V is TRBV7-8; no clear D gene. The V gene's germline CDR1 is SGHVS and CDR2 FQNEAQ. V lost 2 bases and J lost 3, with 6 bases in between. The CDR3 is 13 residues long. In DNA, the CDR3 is TGTGCCAGCAGCTTACTATATACAGATACGCAGTATTTT. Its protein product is CASSLLYTDTQYF.

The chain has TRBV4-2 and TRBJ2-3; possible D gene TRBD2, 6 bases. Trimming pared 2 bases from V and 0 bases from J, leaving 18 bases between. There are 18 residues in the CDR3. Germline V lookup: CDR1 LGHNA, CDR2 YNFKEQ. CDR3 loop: CASSQMRFREWSTDTQYF. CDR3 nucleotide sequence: TGTGCCAGCAGCCAAATGCGGTTCCGGGAGTGGAGCACAGATACGCAGTATTTT.

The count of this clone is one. CDR3 nucleotide sequence: TGTGCCAGCAGCTTAGTGACAGGGGGTAATACTGAAGCTTTCTTT. Its translation: CASSLVTGGNTEAFF. The chain has TRBV7-2 and TRBJ1-1; TRBD1 agrees at 9 bases. V was pared by 1 base and J by 5 bases, with 5 bases of the junction left unmatched. The germline CDR1 and CDR2 sequences are SGHTA and FQGNSA. This CDR3 spans 15 amino acids.

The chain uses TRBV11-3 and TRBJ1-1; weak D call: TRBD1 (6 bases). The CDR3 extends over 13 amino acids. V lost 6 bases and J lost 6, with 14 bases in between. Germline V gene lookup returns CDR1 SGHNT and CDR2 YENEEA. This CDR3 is CASSRAGGPEAFF. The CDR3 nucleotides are TGTGCCAGCAGTCGAGCCGGGGGGCCTGAAGCTTTCTTT.

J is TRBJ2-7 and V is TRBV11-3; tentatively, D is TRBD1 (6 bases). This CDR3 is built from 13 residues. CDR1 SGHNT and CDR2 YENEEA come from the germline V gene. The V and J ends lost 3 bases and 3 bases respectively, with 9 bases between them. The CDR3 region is CASSFRGFYEQYF. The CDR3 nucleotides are TGTGCCAGCAGCTTCAGGGGCTTCTACGAGCAGTACTTC.